Described below is a single T cell receptor (beta chain) sequence and its context. Its antigen is still unknown. This specimen belongs to a study of blood T cells in healthy people across ages. Overall study context: With template switching, about one barcoded beta molecule was captured per two T cells.

A second PCR, run for about 6 to 11 cycles, used a sample-barcoded 5' primer plus a J-beta primer mix. One entry per CDR3 protein, called by TCRdb with MiXCR from the 5' RACE reads. The table shows about 1.1 million distinct CDR3 sequences, with about two fifths occurring only once. This CDR3 is built from 16 residues. V was cut by 6 bases and J by 7 bases, with 19 bases left in between. Study observations and caveats: The unsorted PBMCs prevented any conclusive comparison of naive versus antigen-experienced cells. In long-lived donors, naive CD4+ cell counts and diversity exceeded those of aged donors. The recorded TCR beta diversity per million T cells decreased in a roughly linear manner with age.

The rearrangement joins TRBV12-3 or TRBV12-4 to TRBJ1-6, with D possibly TRBD1 on 5 matching bases. The sequence derives from a man younger than 35 in good health. The sample was blood. Here the CDR3 DNA reads TGTGCCAGCAGCCCCCGTGGGGGACGGCGAAATTCACCCCTCCACTTT. Translating gives CASSPRGGRRNSPLHF.